The 27 T cell receptor beta chains below were found in one sample sequenced in a study of T cell responses to AZD1222 COVID-19 vaccine. Data came from immunoSEQ multiplex PCR; TCRdb stores just in-frame clones and leaves some out. The sample lists 110,000 or so clones; around 87% were seen once. Sequences were derived from peripheral blood, sampled 28 days after the second AZD1222 dose. The receptors come from an adult who received the AZD1222 COVID-19 vaccine.

V usage is TRBV4-1 and J usage is TRBJ2-5; D remains ambiguous. The CDR3 has 14 residues. The V end lost 0 bases, the J end lost 2 bases, and 7 bases lay between the germline ends. CDR1 is MGHRA, CDR2 YSYEKL, per germline. In DNA, the CDR3 is TGCGCCAGCAGCCAAGACAGTCGTCAAGAGACCCAGTACTTC. Its protein product is CASSQDSRQETQYF.

The J gene is TRBJ2-7, the V gene TRBV19; 7 nucleotides align to TRBD1. The CDR3 spans 15 residues. Germline V gene lookup returns CDR1 LNHDA and CDR2 SQIVND (reference sequence). V was clipped by 6 bases and J by 1 base; unmatched bases: 9. The CDR3 loop reads CASSPRAGGSYEQYF. The CDR3 bases are TGTGCCAGTAGCCCTCGGGCAGGGGGTTCCTACGAGCAGTACTTC.

The J gene is TRBJ2-2, the V gene TRBV6-5; 7 bases map to TRBD1. V lost 2 bases to trimming and J lost 4 bases; unmatched junction nucleotides: 4. This CDR3 region has 15 residues. The germline V gene has CDR1 MNHEY and CDR2 SVGAGI. Here the CDR3 DNA reads TGTGCCAGCAGTTACCAGGCAGGGGGCACCGGGGAGCTGTTTTTT. This gives the protein CASSYQAGGTGELFF.

The chain couples TRBV18 to TRBJ1-2; D is perhaps TRBD1 (6 bases). This CDR3 spans 16 amino acids. The ends were cut back, 4 bases at V and 2 bases at J, with 17 bases in the middle. Germline CDR1 KGHSH, CDR2 LQKENI. The CDR3 nucleotides are TGTGCCAGCTCACGCACAACGGGGGCCTTAAACTATGGCTACACCTTC. It yields the protein CASSRTTGALNYGYTF.

V usage is TRBV4-1 and J usage is TRBJ1-5; 8 nucleotides agree with TRBD1. This CDR3 is 17 amino acids long. CDR1 is MGHRA and CDR2 is YSYEKL in the germline V gene. Unmatched junction bases numbered 12, after V lost 2 bases and J lost 6 bases. CDR3 sequence reads: CASSQTRTGGVGQPQHF. The CDR3 coding sequence is TGCGCCAGCAGCCAAACAAGAACAGGGGGAGTCGGTCAGCCCCAGCATTTT.

This sequence joins TRBV5-5 and TRBJ2-5; D remains ambiguous. Germline V gene data show CDR1 as SGHKS and CDR2 as YYEKEE (reference sequence). There are 11 residues in the CDR3. Between the trimmed V and J ends, which lost 0 bases and 4 bases, there was a span of 1 base. This CDR3 reads CASSLVETQYF. The CDR3 nucleotides are TGTGCCAGCAGCTTGGTAGAGACCCAGTACTTC.

This clone was seen once. The V and J genes are TRBV29-1 and TRBJ2-7, with D tentatively TRBD1 (6 bases). The length of the CDR3 is 13 residues. In germline, CDR1 is SQVTM, CDR2 ANQGSEA. Trimming left V 7 bases short and J 5 bases short, with 18 bases between. CDR3 region: CSGGDPGAHEQYF. The DNA of the CDR3 is TGCAGCGGAGGGGACCCAGGGGCGCACGAGCAGTACTTC.

This sequence joins TRBV27 and TRBJ1-6; 9 nucleotides match TRBD1. CDR1 and CDR2 from the germline V gene are MNHEY and SMNVEV (reference sequence). The junction had 7 bases not matched to a gene; V was cut back by 6 bases and J by 10 bases. This CDR3 region has 14 residues. The CDR3 nucleotides read TGTGCCAGCAGCCTAAGGGGACAGGGCTCACCCCTCCACTTT. Encoded protein: CASSLRGQGSPLHF.

The CDR3 DNA follows: TGTGCCAGCAGTTACTCTGCGGGACCCACTGAAGCTTTCTTT. Its protein product is CASSYSAGPTEAFF. The gene calls are TRBV6-5 and TRBJ1-1; a possible D gene is TRBD1 (5 bases). Trimming shortened V by 0 bases and J by 4 bases, and 9 bases separated the two germline ends. Germline CDR1 MNHEY, CDR2 SVGAGI. This CDR3 region has 14 residues.

The CDR3 sequence: CASTSGDRQFF. The CDR3, as DNA: TGTGCCAGCACAAGTGGGGACAGGCAGTTCTTC. The chain carries TRBV2 and TRBJ2-1; 7 bases match TRBD1. This CDR3 is 11 amino acids long. In germline, CDR1 is SNHLY, CDR2 FYNNEI. V trimming: 7 bases; J trimming: 12 bases; junction bases outside the gene matches: 6. Filled out from reference TRBV2 and TRBJ2-1, the complete variable domain reads EPEVTQTPSHQVTQMGQEVILRCVPISNHLYFYWYRQILGQKVEFLVSFYNNEISEKSEIFDDQFSVERPDGSNFTLKIRSTKLEDSAMYFCASTSGDRQFFGPGTRLTVL.

The V call is TRBV23-1, the J call TRBJ1-5; a weak D match, TRBD1 (5 bases). TRBV23-1 is given ORF status, its function remaining uncertain. The CDR3 is made up of 16 amino acids. The V end was cut by 7 bases, the J end by 0 bases, with 16 bases between. For the CDR3, the DNA is TGCGCCAGCATCAAAAAAGGGGCATCTAGCAATCAGCCCCAGCATTTT. It encodes CASIKKGASSNQPQHF.

Remarks on this clone: Other DNA sequences from this sample encode an identical CDR3 as well. This chain connects TRBV19 to TRBJ2-5, with D possibly matching TRBD1 (6 bases). CDR3 length: 15 amino acids. In germline, CDR1 is LNHDA, CDR2 SQIVND (reference sequence). The ends were cut back, 6 bases at V and 8 bases at J, with 22 bases in the middle. The CDR3 coding sequence is TGTGCCAGTAGCCGCAGGGGCGGGCAGGGAGAAACCCAGTACTTC. Its translation is CASSRRGGQGETQYF.

This chain joins TRBV7-2 and TRBJ1-1; D is unclear. The CDR3 length is 15 residues. Per the germline V gene, CDR1 is SGHTA and CDR2 is FQGNSA. V gave up 0 bases and J gave up 4 bases, with 12 bases separating them. CDR3 amino acids: CASSLARRSRTEAFF. The CDR3 region has the DNA TGTGCCAGCAGCTTAGCGAGGCGGAGCCGCACTGAAGCTTTCTTT.

This chain joins TRBV10-3 and TRBJ1-1; D remains unclear. The CDR3 totals 12 residues. V lost 5 bases to trimming and J lost 5 bases, with 9 bases between them. CDR1 is ENHRY, CDR2 SYGVKD, per germline. The CDR3 loop reads CAISWTGTEAFF. CDR3 nucleotides: TGTGCCATCAGTTGGACCGGGACTGAAGCTTTCTTT.

This clone appeared a few times. The V and J genes are TRBV29-1 and TRBJ1-3; D perhaps matches TRBD1 (6 bases). CDR3 length equals 17 residues. Germline V lookup: CDR1 SQVTM, CDR2 ANQGSEA. V was cut by 3 bases and J by 4 bases, with 22 bases left in between. The chain's CDR3 is CSVERLGGAYSGNTIYF. The CDR3 DNA follows: TGCAGCGTTGAGCGGTTGGGGGGCGCGTATTCCGGAAACACCATATATTTT.

The chain is built from TRBV19 and TRBJ1-2, with D perhaps matching TRBD1 (6 bases). Deletions cut 4 bases from V and 4 bases from J, with 19 bases between. Germline CDR1 is LNHDA and CDR2 is SQIVND (reference sequence). The CDR3 runs to 16 residues. CDR3: CASSKPPGGFGYGYTF. As DNA, the CDR3 is TGTGCCAGTAGTAAGCCCCCCGGGGGCTTTGGCTATGGCTACACCTTC.

The rearrangement links TRBV5-1 to TRBJ1-2, with 7 bases aligning to TRBD1. The V gene's germline CDR1 is SGHRS and CDR2 YFSETQ. The CDR3 is 14 residues long. V shed 3 bases, J shed 8 bases, and the junction held 10 bases outside the gene matches. For the CDR3, the DNA is TGCGCCAGCAGCTCGGACCCTGACAGGGCCGGCTACACCTTC. It encodes CASSSDPDRAGYTF.

This clone was detected only once. This rearrangement joins TRBV3-1 (or the pseudogene TRBV3-2) to TRBJ1-2; D is unclear. The CDR3 is 12 residues long. The V end lost 1 base, the J end lost 7 bases, and 7 bases lay between the germline ends. Germline CDR1 and CDR2: LGHDT and YNNKEL (reference sequence). The CDR3 spells CASSQGGLGYTF. In DNA form, the CDR3 reads TGTGCCAGCAGCCAAGGAGGGCTTGGCTACACCTTC.

Worth noting for this clone: Germline is not matched at one junction end, which may reflect a read error. This rearrangement joins TRBV12-3 or TRBV12-4 to TRBJ1-5; maybe TRBD1 (6 bases). This CDR3 is built from 11 residues. Written as DNA, the CDR3 is TGTGCCAGCGGTGGTACAGGGAAGGTAAATTTT. Its translation: CASGGTGKVNF.

This clone was recorded only once. This sequence joins TRBV15 and TRBJ1-1; D unclear. Germline loops: CDR1 LNHNV, CDR2 YYDKDF (reference sequence). The CDR3 sequence is 12 residues long. Trimming removed 3 bases at V and 2 bases at J, with 4 bases between. The CDR3 DNA follows: TGTGCCACCAGCAGGTTAAACACTGAAGCTTTCTTT. Its protein is CATSRLNTEAFF.

In its sample, this clone was seen once. This chain joins TRBV19 and TRBJ1-2, with 10 bases fitting TRBD1. There are 15 residues in the CDR3. With 5 bases clipped from V and 4 bases from J, the junction kept 7 bases outside the gene matches. Germline V gives CDR1 LNHDA, CDR2 SQIVND (reference sequence). CDR3 region: CASSAGTGEGYGYTF. CDR3 bases: TGTGCCAGTAGTGCCGGGACAGGGGAGGGCTATGGCTACACCTTC.

The rearrangement uses TRBV4-1 and TRBJ2-3; D gene unclear. Trimming removed 1 base from V and 5 bases from J, with 10 bases in between. The germline V gene has CDR1 MGHRA and CDR2 YSYEKL. This CDR3 contains 14 residues. In nucleotides, the CDR3 is TGCGCCAGCAGCCAAGCCAGTGTCAGAGATACGCAGTATTTT. The encoded protein is CASSQASVRDTQYF.

The chain uses TRBV5-4 and TRBJ2-1, with 11 bases aligning to TRBD2. In germline, CDR1 is SGHNT, CDR2 YYREEE (reference sequence). The ends lost 0 bases at V and 5 bases at J; junction bases unmatched: 1. The length of the CDR3 is 15 residues. This CDR3 reads CASSLGLAGHNEQFF. In nucleotides, the CDR3 is TGTGCCAGCAGCTTGGGACTAGCGGGGCACAATGAGCAGTTCTTC.

The chain couples TRBV2 to TRBJ1-1; D possibly corresponds to TRBD1 (5 bases). The V and J ends lost 5 bases and 0 bases respectively, with 7 bases between them. Germline V lookup: CDR1 SNHLY, CDR2 FYNNEI. CDR3 length: 13 residues. CDR3 coding DNA: TGTGCCAGCAGTAGACAGTTGAACACTGAAGCTTTCTTT. Encoded protein: CASSRQLNTEAFF.

The chain links TRBV7-9 to TRBJ2-6; D is perhaps TRBD1 (6 bases). Germline V gives CDR1 SEHNR, CDR2 FQNEAQ (reference sequence). The CDR3 sequence is 15 residues long. The V and J ends lost 3 bases and 4 bases respectively, with 10 bases between them. As DNA, the CDR3 is TGTGCCAGCAGCTTCTGGGGGCAAGGGGCCAACGTCCTGACTTTC. Translation: CASSFWGQGANVLTF.

V usage is TRBV3-1 (or the pseudogene TRBV3-2) and J usage is TRBJ2-7; unclear D gene. The CDR3 runs 15 residues. Trimming pared 3 bases from V and 4 bases from J, leaving 16 bases between. Germline loops: CDR1 LGHDT, CDR2 YNNKEL (reference sequence). The CDR3 DNA sequence: TGTGCCAGCAGCCAGGACCTCCGGGTCTTTTACGAGCAGTACTTC. Translating it yields CASSQDLRVFYEQYF.

The chain employs TRBV10-3 and TRBJ2-4; D is perhaps TRBD2 (6 bases). The CDR3 is 14 residues long. Trimming stripped 0 bases from V and 9 bases from J, with 12 bases between. CDR1 and CDR2 from the germline V gene are ENHRY and SYGVKD. The CDR3 nucleotides are TGTGCCATCAGTGAGTCGGGGGGTAATGGCATTCAGTACTTC. Translation: CAISESGGNGIQYF.